This T cell receptor (beta chain) is from a study of T cells in Graves' hyperthyroidism and ophthalmopathy. The V end lost 2 bases, the J end lost 5 bases, and 10 bases lay between the germline ends. Germline V gene data show CDR1 as GTSNPN and CDR2 as SVGIG (reference sequence). This CDR3 region has 13 residues. Authors of the study amplified TCR beta CDR3 regions from RNA transcripts. TCR CDR3 underwent first-round RT-PCR with the HTBI primer set. TCRdb ran MiXCR on the multiplex PCR reads and lists one entry per CDR3 protein. The sample carries around 300,000 distinct CDR3 sequences, about an eighth recorded once. This clonotype was detected ten times or more.

This rearrangement joins TRBV30 to TRBJ1-5; D is perhaps TRBD1 (5 bases). The receptor was isolated from a woman aged 25 to 39 with Graves' hyperthyroidism that later progressed to Graves' ophthalmopathy. The sequencing sample was made of blood. The CDR3 DNA reads TGTGCCTGGAGTAGCGGGGCCGATCAGCCCCAGCATTTT. Translated: CAWSSGADQPQHF.